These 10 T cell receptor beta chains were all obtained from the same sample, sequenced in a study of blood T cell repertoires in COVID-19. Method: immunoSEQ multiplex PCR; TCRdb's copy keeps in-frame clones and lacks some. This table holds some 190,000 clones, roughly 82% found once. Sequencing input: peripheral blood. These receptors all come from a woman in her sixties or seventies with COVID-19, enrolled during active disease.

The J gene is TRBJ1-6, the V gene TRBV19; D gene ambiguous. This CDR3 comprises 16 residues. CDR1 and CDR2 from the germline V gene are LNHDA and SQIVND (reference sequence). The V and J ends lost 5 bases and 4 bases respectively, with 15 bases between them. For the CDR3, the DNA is TGTGCCAGTAGTCCGGGAAGACACCTTTATAATTCACCCCTCCACTTT. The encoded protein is CASSPGRHLYNSPLHF.

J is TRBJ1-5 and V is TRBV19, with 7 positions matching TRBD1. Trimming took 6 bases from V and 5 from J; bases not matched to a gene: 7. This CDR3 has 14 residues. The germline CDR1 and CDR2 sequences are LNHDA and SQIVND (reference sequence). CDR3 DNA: TGTGCCAGTAGCGAGACAGGGCCCGATCAGCCCCAGCATTTT. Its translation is CASSETGPDQPQHF. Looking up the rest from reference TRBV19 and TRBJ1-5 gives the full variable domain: DGGITQSPKYLFRKEGQNVTLSCEQNLNHDAMYWYRQDPGQGLRLIYYSQIVNDFQKGDIAEGYSVSREKKESFPLTVTSAQKNPTAFYLCASSETGPDQPQHFGDGTRLSIL.

The CDR3 DNA reads as TGTGCCAGCAGCGAGCGCGGGGAGGATACGCAGTATTTT. Its translation: CASSERGEDTQYF. The rearrangement joins TRBV6-2 or TRBV6-3 to TRBJ2-3; possibly TRBD2 for D (6 bases). The CDR3 is 13 amino acids. Germline loops: CDR1 MNHEY, CDR2 SVGEGT. The V gene lost 6 bases and the J gene lost 6 bases, with 13 bases spanning the gap.

The CDR3 sequence is CASSLGLAGTDTQYF. DNA for the CDR3: TGTGCCAGCAGTCTCGGTTTAGCGGGGACAGATACGCAGTATTTT. This chain uses TRBV6-5 with TRBJ2-3; TRBD2 aligns across 8 bases. The CDR3 extends over 15 amino acids. Germline V CDR1 and CDR2: MNHEY, SVGAGI. V was pared by 5 bases and J by 3 bases, with 7 bases of the junction left unmatched.

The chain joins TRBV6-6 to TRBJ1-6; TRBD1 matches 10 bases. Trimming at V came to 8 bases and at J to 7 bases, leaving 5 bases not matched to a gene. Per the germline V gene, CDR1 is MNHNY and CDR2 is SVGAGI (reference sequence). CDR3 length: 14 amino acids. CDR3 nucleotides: TGTGCCAGCGGTAGGGACAGGGGAAATTCACCCCTCCACTTT. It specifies CASGRDRGNSPLHF.

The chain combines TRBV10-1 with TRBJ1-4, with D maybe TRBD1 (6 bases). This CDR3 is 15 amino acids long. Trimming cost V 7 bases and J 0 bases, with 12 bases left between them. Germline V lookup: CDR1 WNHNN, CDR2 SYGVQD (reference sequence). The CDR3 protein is CASTGQNATNEKLFF. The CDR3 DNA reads TGCGCCAGCACGGGACAAAATGCAACTAATGAAAAACTGTTTTTT.

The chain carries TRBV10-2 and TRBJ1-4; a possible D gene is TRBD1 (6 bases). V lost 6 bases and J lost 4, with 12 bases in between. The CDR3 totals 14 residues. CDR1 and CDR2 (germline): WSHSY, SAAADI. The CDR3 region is CASSPDRINEKLFF. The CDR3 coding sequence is TGCGCCAGCAGCCCGGACAGAATTAATGAAAAACTGTTTTTT.

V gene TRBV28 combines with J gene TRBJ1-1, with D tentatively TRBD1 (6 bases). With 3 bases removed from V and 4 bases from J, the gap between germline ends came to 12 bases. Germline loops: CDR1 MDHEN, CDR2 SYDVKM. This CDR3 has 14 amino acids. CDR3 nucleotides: TGTGCCAGCAGTTTTTTGGGGGCAGGCACTGAAGCTTTCTTT. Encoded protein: CASSFLGAGTEAFF.

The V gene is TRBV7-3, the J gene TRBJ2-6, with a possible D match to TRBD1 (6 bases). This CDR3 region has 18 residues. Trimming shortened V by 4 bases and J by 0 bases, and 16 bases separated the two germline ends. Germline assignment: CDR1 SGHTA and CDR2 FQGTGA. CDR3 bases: TGTGCCAGCAGCTCCCAAATTACAGGGAACTCTGGGGCCAACGTCCTGACTTTC. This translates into CASSSQITGNSGANVLTF. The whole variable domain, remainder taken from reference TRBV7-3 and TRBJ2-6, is GAGVSQTPSNKVTEKGKYVELRCDPISGHTALYWYRQSLGQGPEFLIYFQGTGAADDSGLPNDRFFAVRPEGSVSTLKIQRTERGDSAVYLCASSSQITGNSGANVLTFGAGSRLTVL.

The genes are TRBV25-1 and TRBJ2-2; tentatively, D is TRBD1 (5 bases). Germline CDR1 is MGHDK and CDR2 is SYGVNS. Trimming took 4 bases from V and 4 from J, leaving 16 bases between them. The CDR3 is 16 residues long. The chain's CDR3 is CASSGGTRQGTGELFF. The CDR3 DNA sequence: TGTGCCAGCAGTGGAGGCACCCGGCAGGGCACCGGGGAGCTGTTTTTT. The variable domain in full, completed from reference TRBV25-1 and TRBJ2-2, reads EADIYQTPRYLVIGTGKKITLECSQTMGHDKMYWYQQDPGMELHLIHYSYGVNSTEKGDLSSESTVSRIRTEHFPLTLESARPSHTSQYLCASSGGTRQGTGELFFGEGSRLTVL.